The 6 T cell receptor beta chains given below trace back to one sample, sequenced in a study of cytomegalovirus exposure and HLA in healthy donors. This PCR relied on a set of 60 Vbeta primers and 13 Jbeta primers. Generated by immunoSEQ multiplex PCR, the TCRdb table keeps only in-frame clones and is missing some. The data contain about 200,000 clones, approximately 80% of them seen just once; the ten biggest clones take up just under 3%. The specimen was PBMCs. These receptors were collected from a woman aged 25-40 years in good health and CMV-seronegative.

V gene TRBV7-2 combines with J gene TRBJ2-7, with TRBD2 matching over 11 bases. The germline gives CDR1 SGHTA, CDR2 FQGNSA. This CDR3 has 15 residues. For the CDR3, the DNA is TGTGCTGTGGGCCTAGCGGGAGGACGACCCTACGAGCAGTACTTC. Protein: CAVGLAGGRPYEQYF. Using reference TRBV7-2 and TRBJ2-7 for the parts outside the CDR3, the full variable domain is GAGVSQSPSNKVTEKGKDVELRCDPISGHTALYWYRQSLGQGLEFLIYFQGNSAPDKSGLPSDRFSAERTGGSVSTLTIQRTQQEDSAVYLCAVGLAGGRPYEQYFGPGTRLTVT.

This sequence joins TRBV29-1 and TRBJ2-2; D remains unclear. The CDR3 is 13 amino acids. Germline CDR1 is SQVTM and CDR2 is ANQGSEA. The germline V and J ends were trimmed by 5 bases and 1 base, with 8 bases remaining between them. This CDR3 is CSVSGQNTGELFF. CDR3 bases: TGCAGCGTTTCAGGCCAGAACACCGGGGAGCTGTTTTTT.

The CDR3 reads CATSRDRGHAEQYF. The DNA of the CDR3 is TGTGCCACCAGCAGAGATAGGGGGCACGCCGAGCAGTACTTC. The V call is TRBV15, the J call TRBJ2-7; 7 bases match TRBD1. The CDR3 runs 14 residues. With V trimmed by 0 bases and J by 6 bases, 5 bases remained unmatched. Germline CDR1 reads LNHNV; CDR2 reads YYDKDF (reference sequence).

The chain's CDR3 is CASSLVVQGDTGELFF. Written as DNA, the CDR3 is TGCGCCAGCAGCTTGGTCGTACAGGGCGACACCGGGGAGCTGTTTTTT. The V and J genes are TRBV5-1 and TRBJ2-2, with TRBD1 as a possible D gene (6 bases). Germline lookup yields CDR1 SGHRS and CDR2 YFSETQ. The V and J ends lost 0 bases and 3 bases respectively, with 12 bases between them. The CDR3 length is 16 residues.

The chain employs TRBV30 and TRBJ2-1; 15 bases are a match to TRBD2. CDR1 and CDR2 (germline): GTSNPN, SVGIG (reference sequence). This CDR3 region has 14 residues. J lost 10 bases, V lost 0 bases, and 1 base had no gene match. In DNA form, the CDR3 reads TGTGCCTGGAGTGTAGGACTAGCGGGAGGGGAGCAGTTCTTC. This encodes CAWSVGLAGGEQFF.

This rearrangement joins TRBV5-1 to TRBJ2-2; D remains ambiguous. CDR1 is SGHRS, CDR2 YFSETQ, per germline. The V gene lost 0 bases and the J gene lost 6 bases, with 18 bases spanning the gap. CDR3 length: 17 amino acids. This CDR3 is CASSLGANRNFPGELFF. CDR3 DNA: TGCGCCAGCAGCTTGGGGGCCAATAGAAATTTCCCCGGGGAGCTGTTTTTT.